This TCR beta chain originates from a study of blood T cell repertoires in COVID-19. In the authors' workflow: How many nucleated cells were present was estimated from reference gene primer amplification. Sequenced by immunoSEQ multiplex PCR; TCRdb stores in-frame clones only, minus some. V and J calls and clone size are as listed in that table; D and trimming were resolved from the DNA. The table includes around 370,000 clones, 85% to 90% detected once. Sequencing input: PBMCs or T cells enriched from blood (not recorded which). The TCR comes from a woman between 18 and 30 years old who had recovered from COVID-19.

The CDR3 region is CASSYSINWEAFF. CDR3 nucleotide sequence: TGTGCCAGCAGTTACTCGATAAACTGGGAAGCTTTCTTT. The V call is TRBV6-5, the J call TRBJ1-1; D unclear. There are 13 residues in the CDR3. The V gene lost 0 bases and the J gene lost 8 bases, with 10 bases spanning the gap. The germline V gene encodes CDR1 MNHEY and CDR2 SVGAGI.